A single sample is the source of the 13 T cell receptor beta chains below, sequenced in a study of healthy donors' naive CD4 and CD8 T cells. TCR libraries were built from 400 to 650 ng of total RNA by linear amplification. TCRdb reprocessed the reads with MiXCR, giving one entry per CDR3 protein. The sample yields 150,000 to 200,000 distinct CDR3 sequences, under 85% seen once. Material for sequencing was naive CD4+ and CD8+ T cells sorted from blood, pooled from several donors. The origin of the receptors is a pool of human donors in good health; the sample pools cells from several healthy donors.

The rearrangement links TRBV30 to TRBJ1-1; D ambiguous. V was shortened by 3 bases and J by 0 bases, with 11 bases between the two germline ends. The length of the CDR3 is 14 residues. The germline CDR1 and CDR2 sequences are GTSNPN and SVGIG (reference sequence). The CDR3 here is CAWRREGVNTEAFF. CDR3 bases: TGTGCCTGGAGACGGGAGGGCGTGAACACTGAAGCTTTCTTT.

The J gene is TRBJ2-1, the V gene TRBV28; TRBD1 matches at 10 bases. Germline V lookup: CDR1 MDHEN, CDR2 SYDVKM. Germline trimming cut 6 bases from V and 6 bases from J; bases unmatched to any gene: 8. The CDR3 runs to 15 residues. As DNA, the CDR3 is TGTGCCAGCAGCCTAACGGGACAGGGGTTCAATGAGCAGTTCTTC. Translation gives CASSLTGQGFNEQFF.

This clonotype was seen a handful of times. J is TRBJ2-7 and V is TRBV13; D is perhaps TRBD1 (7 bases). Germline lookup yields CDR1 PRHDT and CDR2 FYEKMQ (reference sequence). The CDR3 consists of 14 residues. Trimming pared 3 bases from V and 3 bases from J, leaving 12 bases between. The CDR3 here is CASSFAGQSYEQYF. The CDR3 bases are TGTGCCAGCAGCTTCGCGGGACAGAGCTACGAGCAGTACTTC.

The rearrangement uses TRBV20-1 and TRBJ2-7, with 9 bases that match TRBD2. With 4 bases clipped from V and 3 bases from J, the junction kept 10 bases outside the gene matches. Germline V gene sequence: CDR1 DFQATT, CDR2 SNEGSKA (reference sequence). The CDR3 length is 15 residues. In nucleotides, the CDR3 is TGCAGTGCTATGAGTTGGCTAGCGGGGTTCTACGAGCAGTACTTC. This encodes CSAMSWLAGFYEQYF.

CDR3 sequence (DNA): TGCGCCAGCAGCTTGGCTGTTGGCACAGATACGCAGTATTTT. It is translated as CASSLAVGTDTQYF. V usage is TRBV5-1 and J usage is TRBJ2-3; D is unclear. With 0 bases removed from V and 1 base from J, the gap between germline ends came to 6 bases. The CDR3 sequence is 14 residues long. The germline gives CDR1 SGHRS, CDR2 YFSETQ. Together with reference TRBV5-1 and TRBJ2-3, the CDR3 gives the full variable domain: KAGVTQTPRYLIKTRGQQVTLSCSPISGHRSVSWYQQTPGQGLQFLFEYFSETQRNKGNFPGRFSGRQFSNSRSEMNVSTLELGDSALYLCASSLAVGTDTQYFGPGTRLTVL.

DNA of the CDR3: TGCGCCAGCAGCACGCGACAGGGGGTCCATGGCTACACCTTC. It yields the protein CASSTRQGVHGYTF. The gene calls are TRBV5-1 and TRBJ1-2, with 9 bases aligning to TRBD1. The V gene end was trimmed by 4 bases and the J gene end by 6 bases; junction bases not matched to a gene: 7. Germline V gene sequence: CDR1 SGHRS, CDR2 YFSETQ. This CDR3 has 14 amino acids.

The CDR3 sequence: CASSMSGSREQYV. CDR3 DNA: TGTGCCAGTAGTATGTCCGGGAGTAGGGAGCAGTACGTC. The chain has TRBV19 and TRBJ2-7; D may be TRBD2 (6 bases). The length of the CDR3 is 13 residues. V shed 3 bases and J shed 7 bases, with 13 bases lying between them. Germline CDR1 and CDR2: LNHDA and SQIVND (reference sequence).

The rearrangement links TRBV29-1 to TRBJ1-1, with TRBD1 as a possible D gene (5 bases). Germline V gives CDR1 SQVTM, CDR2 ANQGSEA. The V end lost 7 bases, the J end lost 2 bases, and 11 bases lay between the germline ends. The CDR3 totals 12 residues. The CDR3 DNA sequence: TGCAGCGCCGGTAGGGGAAACACTGAAGCTTTCTTT. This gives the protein CSAGRGNTEAFF.

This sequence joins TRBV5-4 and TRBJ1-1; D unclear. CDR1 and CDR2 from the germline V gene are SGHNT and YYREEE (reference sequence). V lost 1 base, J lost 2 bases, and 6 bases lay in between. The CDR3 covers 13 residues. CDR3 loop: CASSLTANTEAFF. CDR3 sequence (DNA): TGTGCCAGCAGCTTGACAGCTAACACTGAAGCTTTCTTT.

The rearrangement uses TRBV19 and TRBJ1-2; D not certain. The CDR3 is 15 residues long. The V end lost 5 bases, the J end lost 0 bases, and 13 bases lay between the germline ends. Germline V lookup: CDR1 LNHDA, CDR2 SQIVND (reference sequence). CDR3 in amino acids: CASSDRLYTNYGYTF. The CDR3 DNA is TGTGCCAGTAGTGATCGACTCTATACTAACTATGGCTACACCTTC.

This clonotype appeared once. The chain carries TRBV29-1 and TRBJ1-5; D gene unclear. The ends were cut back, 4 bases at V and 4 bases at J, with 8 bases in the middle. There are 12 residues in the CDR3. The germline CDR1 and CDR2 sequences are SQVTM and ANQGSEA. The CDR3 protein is CSVVSGNQPQHF. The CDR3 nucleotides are TGCAGCGTTGTGTCCGGGAATCAGCCCCAGCATTTT. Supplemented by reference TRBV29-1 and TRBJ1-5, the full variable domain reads SAVISQKPSRDICQRGTSLTIQCQVDSQVTMMFWYRQQPGQSLTLIATANQGSEATYESGFVIDKFPISRPNLTFSTLTVSNMSPEDSSIYLCSVVSGNQPQHFGDGTRLSIL.

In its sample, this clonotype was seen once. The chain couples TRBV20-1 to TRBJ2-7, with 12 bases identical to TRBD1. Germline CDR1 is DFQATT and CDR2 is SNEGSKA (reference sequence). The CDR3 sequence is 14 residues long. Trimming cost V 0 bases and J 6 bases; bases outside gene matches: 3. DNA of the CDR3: TGCAGTGCTAGAGAGGGGACAGGGGGCGGCGAGCAGTACTTC. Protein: CSAREGTGGGEQYF.

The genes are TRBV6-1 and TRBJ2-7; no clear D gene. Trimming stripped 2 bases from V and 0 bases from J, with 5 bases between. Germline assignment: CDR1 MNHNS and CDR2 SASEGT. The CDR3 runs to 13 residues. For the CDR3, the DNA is TGTGCCAGCAGTGAAACAGCCTCCTACGAGCAGTACTTC. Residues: CASSETASYEQYF.